This TCR beta chain was documented in a study of blood T cell repertoires in COVID-19. This table comes from immunoSEQ multiplex PCR, and its TCRdb copy is limited to in-frame clones, with some not included. Of 300,000 to 450,000 clones in the sample, around 90% are singletons; the top ten hold 3%. Germline CDR1 reads MNHEY; CDR2 reads SVGEGT. The J segment lost 0 bases and the V segment lost 2 bases, leaving 6 bases of the junction unmatched. CDR3 length: 17 amino acids. Seattle enrolled patients during active infection and tracked them longitudinally. This sequence originates from a woman younger than 45 with COVID-19, enrolled during active disease. What was sequenced was peripheral blood. The chain carries TRBV6-2 or TRBV6-3 and TRBJ1-1; 10 nucleotides match TRBD1. CDR3 DNA sequence: TGTGCCAGCAGTTACCCGGGACAGGGGAACTTGAACACTGAAGCTTTCTTT. Translation: CASSYPGQGNLNTEAFF.